This T cell receptor beta chain was captured by sequencing in a study of graft-versus-host responses after intestinal transplantation. With regard to this clone: Antigen: not known.

Clones were read by immunoSEQ multiplex PCR, and TCRdb kept only the in-frame ones, dropping some. In the table there are about 88,000 clones, roughly 88% of which are singletons. V trimming: 5 bases; J trimming: 3 bases; junction bases outside the gene matches: 4. Germline V CDR1 and CDR2: MNHNS, SASEGT. This CDR3 has 15 residues. The specimen was unstimulated CD4+ T cells sorted from spleen or lymph node cells, collected before intestinal transplant. The origin of this receptor is a human donor who received an intestinal transplant. This chain links TRBV6-1 with TRBJ2-3; 11 bases are shared with TRBD2. The chain's CDR3 is CASSITSGGTDTQYF. The CDR3, as DNA: TGTGCCAGCAGTATTACTAGCGGGGGTACAGATACGCAGTATTTT.